This passage covers 27 T cell receptor beta chains from one sample sequenced in a study of response to subunit inactivated influenza vaccine. Each CDR3 protein gets one entry after TCRdb re-called the RT-PCR reads with MiXCR. The sample contains about 170,000 distinct CDR3 sequences, roughly 10% of which appear only once. Sequenced material: CD8+ T cells sorted from PBMCs, taken roughly 24 months after vaccination. The receptors here all came from a man in his fifties or sixties who received an inactivated influenza vaccine.

The chain carries TRBV20-1 and TRBJ2-7; 7 positions agree with TRBD1. Germline CDR1 is DFQATT and CDR2 is SNEGSKA (reference sequence). This CDR3 region has 13 residues. V lost 6 bases to trimming and J lost 0 bases; unmatched junction nucleotides: 5. The CDR3 DNA follows: TGCAGTGCCACGGGACAGAGCTCCTACGAGCAGTACTTC. It encodes CSATGQSSYEQYF.

There are many counts of this clonotype. The chain uses TRBV4-1 and TRBJ2-3; 9 bases are a match to TRBD2. The CDR3 runs to 17 residues. V lost 2 bases to trimming and J lost 6 bases; unmatched junction nucleotides: 12. CDR1 MGHRA and CDR2 YSYEKL come from the germline V gene. CDR3 coding DNA: TGCGCCAGCAGCCAACTCGCGACCGGGACTAGCTCGGATACGCAGTATTTT. It yields the protein CASSQLATGTSSDTQYF.

This clonotype came up many times. The chain couples TRBV11-2 to TRBJ2-3; TRBD1 agrees at 7 bases. Trimming at V came to 5 bases and at J to 4 bases, leaving 9 bases not matched to a gene. Germline V gene sequence: CDR1 SGHAT, CDR2 FQNNGV. CDR3 size: 15 residues. The CDR3 loop is CASSPTGVGSDTQYF. The DNA for the CDR3 is TGTGCCAGCAGCCCCACAGGGGTTGGGTCAGATACGCAGTATTTT.

This clonotype was detected a few times. This chain uses TRBV6-2 or TRBV6-3 with TRBJ2-3; a possible D gene is TRBD1 (5 bases). Per the germline V gene, CDR1 is MNHEY and CDR2 is SVGEGT. The V end was cut by 8 bases, the J end by 1 base, with 16 bases between. The CDR3 is made up of 15 amino acids. The CDR3 DNA is TGTGCCAGCGGGGAATACACCAGGGGCACAGATACGCAGTATTTT. Translating it yields CASGEYTRGTDTQYF.

V is TRBV10-1 and J is TRBJ2-2, with TRBD1 matching 7 bases. CDR1 and CDR2 (germline): WNHNN, SYGVQD (reference sequence). J was trimmed by 3 bases and V by 6 bases; bases with no gene match: 4. The CDR3 is 14 amino acids. CDR3 in amino acids: CASRDRADTGELFF. CDR3 sequence (DNA): TGCGCCAGCAGAGACAGGGCCGACACCGGGGAGCTGTTTTTT.

This clonotype occurred a few times. The chain combines TRBV29-1 with TRBJ2-4; the D call may be TRBD1 or TRBD2 (5 bases each). The CDR3 is 13 residues long. Germline CDR1 is SQVTM and CDR2 is ANQGSEA. Trimming pared 7 bases from V and 7 bases from J, leaving 17 bases between. The CDR3 coding sequence is TGCAGCGCCGGGACCCTAACGGAGAACATTCAGTACTTC. The encoded protein is CSAGTLTENIQYF.

This clonotype was counted between two and nine times. The chain carries TRBV20-1 and TRBJ2-1; D not resolved. Germline CDR1 and CDR2: DFQATT and SNEGSKA (reference sequence). Trimming left V 7 bases short and J 2 bases short, with 9 bases between. This CDR3 is 12 amino acids long. CDR3 sequence: CSGKGTYNEQFF. In DNA form, the CDR3 reads TGCAGTGGTAAGGGAACCTACAATGAGCAGTTCTTC.

The chain carries TRBV20-1 and TRBJ2-5; 11 bases are a match to TRBD2. V trimming: 3 bases; J trimming: 10 bases; junction bases outside the gene matches: 10. This CDR3 comprises 14 residues. Germline values: CDR1 DFQATT, CDR2 SNEGSKA (reference sequence). CDR3: CSASTSGGVRGQYF. DNA for the CDR3: TGCAGTGCTAGTACTAGCGGGGGTGTACGGGGCCAGTACTTC.

Only a few counts were recorded for this clonotype. V gene TRBV20-1 combines with J gene TRBJ1-6; D not resolved. Per germline, CDR1 DFQATT and CDR2 SNEGSKA (reference sequence). V was pared by 2 bases and J by 3 bases, with 8 bases between. This CDR3 contains 14 residues. CDR3 in amino acids: CSARPEGYNSPLHF. Here the CDR3 DNA reads TGCAGTGCTAGACCCGAGGGCTATAATTCACCCCTCCACTTT.

This clonotype was recorded at least ten times. This chain joins TRBV20-1 and TRBJ2-7, with 13 bases aligning to TRBD2. In germline, CDR1 is DFQATT, CDR2 SNEGSKA (reference sequence). The ends lost 6 bases at V and 6 bases at J; junction bases unmatched: 5. CDR3 length: 13 residues. The CDR3 region is CSATGLAGVEQYF. CDR3 bases: TGCAGTGCGACTGGACTAGCGGGAGTCGAGCAGTACTTC.

The table lists this clonotype with a few counts. J is TRBJ1-5 and V is TRBV4-2; tentative D call: TRBD1 (5 bases). The germline V and J ends were trimmed by 1 base and 3 bases, with 10 bases remaining between them. The CDR3 is 15 amino acids. Germline-derived CDR1 and CDR2 are LGHNA and YNFKEQ. CDR3: CASSQVPGHNQPQHF. For the CDR3, the DNA is TGTGCCAGCAGCCAAGTCCCAGGGCACAATCAGCCCCAGCATTTT.

This clonotype was detected ten times or more. The chain links TRBV4-1 to TRBJ2-2, with 9 bases aligning to TRBD1. V lost 4 bases, J lost 7 bases, and 10 bases stayed unmatched. This CDR3 contains 16 residues. Per germline, CDR1 MGHRA and CDR2 YSYEKL. The CDR3 sequence is CASSRIQTGGIGELFF. The CDR3, as DNA: TGCGCCAGCAGCCGCATCCAGACAGGGGGTATCGGGGAGCTGTTTTTT.

In this sample, this clonotype turned up many times. The chain is built from TRBV2 and TRBJ2-7; D is possibly TRBD1 (6 bases). Trimming removed 7 bases at V and 4 bases at J, with 8 bases between. CDR1 and CDR2 from the germline V gene are SNHLY and FYNNEI. This CDR3 contains 11 residues. The CDR3 is CASNGQYEQYF. The CDR3, as DNA: TGTGCCAGCAATGGACAGTACGAGCAGTACTTC.

The sample holds many counts of this clonotype. This sequence joins TRBV20-1 and TRBJ1-4; possibly TRBD1 for D (5 bases). V gave up 3 bases and J gave up 3 bases, with 14 bases separating them. Germline values: CDR1 DFQATT, CDR2 SNEGSKA (reference sequence). This CDR3 is built from 15 residues. The CDR3 DNA is TGCAGTGCTAGCCTTTGGGGGGAAGCTAATGAAAAACTGTTTTTT. Amino acids: CSASLWGEANEKLFF.

This clonotype has a count of ten or more. This chain links TRBV10-2 with TRBJ2-4, with TRBD2 identical over 7 bases. Germline lookup yields CDR1 WSHSY and CDR2 SAAADI. Trimming at V came to 8 bases and at J to 1 base, leaving 8 bases not matched to a gene. The CDR3 has 15 amino acids. The chain's CDR3 is CASRPGGGAKNIQYF. The DNA for the CDR3 is TGCGCCAGCCGGCCCGGCGGGGGTGCCAAAAACATTCAGTACTTC.

This clonotype was observed a handful of times. The chain has TRBV27 and TRBJ2-3; 10 bases map to TRBD1. Per germline, CDR1 MNHEY and CDR2 SMNVEV (reference sequence). V lost 4 bases, J lost 1 base, and 8 bases stayed unmatched. The CDR3 has 17 amino acids. CDR3 in amino acids: CASSSRQGARGTDTQYF. For the CDR3, the DNA is TGTGCCAGCAGTTCAAGACAGGGGGCGCGCGGCACAGATACGCAGTATTTT.

The chain recombines TRBV11-2 with TRBJ2-1; the D is unclear. Germline loops: CDR1 SGHAT, CDR2 FQNNGV. The CDR3 is made up of 15 amino acids. With 5 bases removed from V and 3 bases from J, the gap between germline ends came to 14 bases. CDR3 DNA: TGTGCCAGCAGCCGGAAGGGCGAGATCTACAATGAGCAGTTCTTC. This gives the protein CASSRKGEIYNEQFF.

This clonotype occurred a few times. The J gene is TRBJ2-2, the V gene TRBV29-1, with 9 nucleotides matching TRBD1. The CDR3 covers 15 residues. Germline V gene lookup returns CDR1 SQVTM and CDR2 ANQGSEA. Trimming removed 4 bases from V and 8 bases from J; junction bases left unmatched: 11. The DNA of the CDR3 is TGCAGCGTTGGTGCTGGGACAGGGAGGCCTGGGGAGCTGTTTTTT. It encodes CSVGAGTGRPGELFF.

This clonotype is a singleton in its sample. V usage is TRBV3-1 and J usage is TRBJ2-5; D unresolved. The V end lost 1 base, the J end lost 7 bases, and 13 bases lay between the germline ends. This CDR3 has 14 amino acids. Germline CDR1 and CDR2: LGHDT and YNNKEL (reference sequence). DNA of the CDR3: TGTGCCAGCAGCCAAGGGGCCTCTGGAGTGACCCAGTACTTC. Protein product: CASSQGASGVTQYF.

The chain employs TRBV2 and TRBJ2-1; D could derive from TRBD1 or TRBD2 (5 bases each). The V gene's germline CDR1 is SNHLY and CDR2 FYNNEI. V was clipped by 3 bases and J by 5 bases, with 11 bases between them. The CDR3 has 14 residues. The CDR3, as DNA: TGTGCCAGCAGTGATCCCGGGACCGACAATGAGCAGTTCTTC. Translating gives CASSDPGTDNEQFF.

The chain recombines TRBV28 with TRBJ2-5, with D possibly matching TRBD1 (6 bases). The CDR3 runs 13 residues. Trimming took 4 bases from V and 5 from J, leaving 11 bases between them. Germline-derived CDR1 and CDR2 are MDHEN and SYDVKM. CDR3 bases: TGTGCCAGCAGTTACAGGGCTGGGGAGACCCAGTACTTC. Amino acid sequence: CASSYRAGETQYF.

The genes are TRBV6-2 or TRBV6-3 and TRBJ2-2; D is undetermined. Germline CDR1 is MNHEY and CDR2 is SVGEGT. This CDR3 has 14 residues. The V end lost 6 bases, the J end lost 3 bases, and 11 bases lay between the germline ends. CDR3 region: CASSGPAYTGELFF. The CDR3 bases are TGTGCCAGCAGCGGGCCAGCCTACACCGGGGAGCTGTTTTTT.

This clonotype has only a few counts. The chain recombines TRBV5-6 with TRBJ1-1, with D possibly matching TRBD1 (6 bases). With 4 bases removed from V and 1 base from J, the gap between germline ends came to 11 bases. This CDR3 is 14 amino acids long. CDR1 is SGHDT, CDR2 YYEEEE, per germline. For the CDR3, the DNA is TGTGCCAGCAGCCGGATAGGGGGGAACACTGAAGCTTTCTTT. It encodes CASSRIGGNTEAFF.

The chain carries TRBV6-6 and TRBJ1-1, with D hard to call. Germline V CDR1 and CDR2: MNHNY, SVGAGI (reference sequence). V was trimmed by 2 bases and J by 2 bases, leaving 6 bases between them. The CDR3 sequence is 13 residues long. As DNA, the CDR3 is TGTGCCAGCAGTTACACAAAAAACACTGAAGCTTTCTTT. This sequence encodes CASSYTKNTEAFF.

Of note for this clonotype: This is likely a read error, given that the CDR3 carries no conserved phenylalanine or tryptophan at its end. The chain carries TRBV9 and TRBJ2-3; D perhaps matches TRBD2 (5 bases). The germline V gene encodes CDR1 SGDLS and CDR2 YYNGEE. Trimming removed 0 bases at V and 0 bases at J, with 20 bases between. This CDR3 is 19 amino acids long. The CDR3 region is CASSVGSLADVSSTDTQYY. Here the CDR3 DNA reads TGTGCCAGCAGCGTAGGTTCGCTAGCAGACGTGTCTAGCACAGATACGCAGTATTAT.

The table lists this clonotype with a count of one. V is TRBV13 and J is TRBJ2-5; no clear D. The germline gives CDR1 PRHDT, CDR2 FYEKMQ (reference sequence). V lost 1 base and J lost 5, with 11 bases in between. This CDR3 spans 14 amino acids. The CDR3 nucleotides read TGTGCCAGCAGCTTAGCGGCCGTCCAGGAGACCCAGTACTTC. Its protein product is CASSLAAVQETQYF.

This clonotype turned up a few times. The chain combines TRBV7-9 with TRBJ1-3; D uncertain. This CDR3 has 16 amino acids. Looked up from germline, CDR1 is SEHNR and CDR2 is FQNEAQ (reference sequence). V was pared by 8 bases and J by 0 bases, with 17 bases between. In nucleotides, the CDR3 is TGTGCCAGCCACCCAGGCCCTACGCTCTCTGGAAACACCATATATTTT. This gives the protein CASHPGPTLSGNTIYF.